A single sample gave rise to the 5 T cell receptor beta chains below, sequenced in a study of cytomegalovirus exposure and HLA in healthy donors. The PCR was carried out with 60 Vbeta primers and 13 Jbeta primers. Assay: immunoSEQ multiplex PCR; the TCRdb copy retains only in-frame clones and omits some. The data show about 120,000 clones, approximately 78% seen once. The sequenced material came from PBMCs. These receptors all come from a woman in her twenties or thirties in good health and CMV-seropositive.

V and J are TRBV28 and TRBJ1-6; D possibly corresponds to TRBD1 (5 bases). CDR1 and CDR2 (germline): MDHEN, SYDVKM. V shed 7 bases and J shed 11 bases, with 15 bases lying between them. The CDR3 runs to 13 residues. The CDR3 loop reads CASTLGTKPPLHF. The CDR3 DNA reads as TGTGCCAGCACCTTAGGGACTAAACCACCCCTCCACTTT.

This chain joins TRBV27 and TRBJ2-3, with TRBD2 matching 9 bases. Germline-derived CDR1 and CDR2 are MNHEY and SMNVEV (reference sequence). J lost 4 bases, V lost 2 bases, and 4 bases had no gene match. The CDR3 is made up of 15 amino acids. CDR3: CASSLGRGGPDTQYF. The CDR3 DNA is TGTGCCAGCAGTTTAGGGCGGGGGGGCCCAGATACGCAGTATTTT.

The chain has TRBV19 and TRBJ1-2, with 7 bases matching TRBD1. Germline CDR1 LNHDA, CDR2 SQIVND (reference sequence). The CDR3 has 15 amino acids. The trim removed 3 bases at V and 2 bases at J, leaving 6 bases unmatched. CDR3 bases: TGTGCCAGTAGTATGGAATGGACAGGCAACTATGGCTACACCTTC. Protein product: CASSMEWTGNYGYTF.

The chain's CDR3 is CASSFGTGIYEQYF. The CDR3 DNA sequence: TGTGCCAGCAGTTTCGGGACAGGGATCTACGAGCAGTACTTC. The chain joins TRBV28 to TRBJ2-7, with 9 bases fitting TRBD1. The germline gives CDR1 MDHEN, CDR2 SYDVKM. After removal of 3 bases from V and 3 bases from J, the junction contained 3 bases not matched to a gene. The CDR3 is 14 residues long.

This clone was found once. The chain has TRBV9 and TRBJ2-5; 16 positions match TRBD2. CDR3 length: 16 residues. V lost 3 bases, J lost 5 bases, and 4 bases stayed unmatched. CDR1 and CDR2 (germline): SGDLS, YYNGEE. DNA for the CDR3: TGTGCCAGCAGCGGGGGACTAGCGGGGGGGCCGGAGACCCAGTACTTC. It is translated as CASSGGLAGGPETQYF.